This passage covers 5 T cell receptor beta chains from one sample sequenced in a study of beta chain features in type 1 diabetes. Isolated RNA was reverse transcribed in full, so expressed TCRB transcripts were sequenced. Clones were read by immunoSEQ multiplex PCR, and TCRdb kept only the in-frame ones, dropping some. The data contain 200,000 to 250,000 clones, 11% of them singletons. The sequencing sample was made of central memory CD4+ T cells from blood. Receptor source: a man aged 18 to 30 in good health.

The chain has TRBV30 and TRBJ2-7; D gene uncertain. Deletions cut 5 bases from V and 3 bases from J, with 17 bases between. Germline V lookup: CDR1 GTSNPN, CDR2 SVGIG (reference sequence). The CDR3 has 14 residues. As DNA, the CDR3 is TGTGCCTGGCGGCCCCCGTTCGCGGACTACGAGCAGTACTTC. It specifies CAWRPPFADYEQYF.

This clone was observed a handful of times. This rearrangement joins TRBV7-2 to TRBJ2-7; tentative D call: TRBD2 (6 bases). Germline V lookup: CDR1 SGHTA, CDR2 FQGNSA. This CDR3 is 13 amino acids long. The V and J ends lost 5 bases and 4 bases respectively, with 12 bases between them. In nucleotides, the CDR3 is TGTGCCAGCAGCCAAGGACGGGAGTACGAGCAGTACTTC. Residues: CASSQGREYEQYF.

The rearrangement uses TRBV30 and TRBJ2-1; 10 nucleotides agree with TRBD2. This CDR3 spans 13 amino acids. Germline V gene lookup returns CDR1 GTSNPN and CDR2 SVGIG (reference sequence). The V and J ends lost 8 bases and 9 bases, in that order; junction bases with no gene match: 10. CDR3 loop: CAGNSGTSVEQFF. The CDR3 DNA follows: TGTGCCGGGAACTCCGGGACTAGCGTTGAGCAGTTCTTC.

This clone has just a few counts. Mismatch with germline at one junction end may stem from a read error. CDR3 residues: CASSAQDPMDNQQFF. The DNA for the CDR3 is TGTGCCAGCAGTGCCCAGGATCCTATGGACAATCAGCAGTTCTTC. The chain carries TRBV2 and TRBJ2-1; a weak D match, TRBD1 (5 bases). The germline V gene has CDR1 SNHLY and CDR2 FYNNEI. The CDR3 covers 15 residues.

The table lists this clone with a few counts. The chain recombines TRBV15 with TRBJ2-1, with TRBD2 identical over 10 bases. J lost 8 bases, V lost 3 bases, and 13 bases had no gene match. CDR3 length: 17 amino acids. Per the germline V gene, CDR1 is LNHNV and CDR2 is YYDKDF (reference sequence). CDR3 amino acids: CATSRGSGRLRGHEQFF. As DNA, the CDR3 is TGTGCCACCAGCAGGGGTAGCGGGAGGTTAAGGGGCCATGAGCAGTTCTTC. Full variable domain (remainder filled in from reference TRBV15 and TRBJ2-1): DAMVIQNPRYQVTQFGKPVTLSCSQTLNHNVMYWYQQKSSQAPKLLFHYYDKDFNNEADTPDNFQSRRPNTSFCFLDIRSPGLGDTAMYLCATSRGSGRLRGHEQFFGPGTRLTVL.